This T cell receptor beta chain was sequenced for a study of cytomegalovirus exposure and HLA in healthy donors. Of note for this clone: Antigen unknown.

Study conclusions and caveats: In a later analysis, at a false discovery rate of 0.05, over 15,000 TCR beta sequences matched HLA alleles. Later, an analysis found that common viral pathogens appeared to be linked with several of the most significant clusters. There was a cluster of highly shared sequence variants that was likely a sequencing artifact. Beyond CMV serostatus, there was no information to go on about immune exposure.

The PCR ran on 60 Vbeta and 13 Jbeta primers. Profiled with immunoSEQ multiplex PCR; TCRdb holds only in-frame clones, not every one. The sample holds around 110,000 clones; about 70% are singletons and the top ten take under 8%. Sample: PBMCs. The origin of this receptor is a woman aged 45-60 years in good health and CMV-seropositive.

The CDR3 region has the DNA TGTGCCAGCAGCTTCGGGACAGATATAAACTATGGCTACACCTTC. Translation gives CASSFGTDINYGYTF. This chain joins TRBV7-6 and TRBJ1-2; 7 nucleotides line up with TRBD1. Looked up from germline, CDR1 is SGHVS and CDR2 is FNYEAQ. The CDR3 extends over 15 amino acids. J lost 2 bases, V lost 3 bases, and 6 bases had no gene match.